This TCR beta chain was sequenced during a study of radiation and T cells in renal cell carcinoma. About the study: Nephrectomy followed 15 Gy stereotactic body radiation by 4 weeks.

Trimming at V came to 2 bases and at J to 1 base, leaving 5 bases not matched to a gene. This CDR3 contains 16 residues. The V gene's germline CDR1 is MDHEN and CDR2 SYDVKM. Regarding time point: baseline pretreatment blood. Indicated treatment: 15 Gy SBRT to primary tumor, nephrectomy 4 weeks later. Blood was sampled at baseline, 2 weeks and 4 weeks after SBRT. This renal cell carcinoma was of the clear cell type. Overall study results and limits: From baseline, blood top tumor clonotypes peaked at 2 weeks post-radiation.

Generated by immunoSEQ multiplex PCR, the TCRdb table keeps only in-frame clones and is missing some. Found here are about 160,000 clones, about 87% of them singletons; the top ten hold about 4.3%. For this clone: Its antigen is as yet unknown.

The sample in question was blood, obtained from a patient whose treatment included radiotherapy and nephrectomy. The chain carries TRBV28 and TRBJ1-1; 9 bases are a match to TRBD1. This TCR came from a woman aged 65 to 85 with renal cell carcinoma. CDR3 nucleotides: TGTGCCAGCAGTTTAAGGACAGGGGCCCCGAACACTGAAGCTTTCTTT. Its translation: CASSLRTGAPNTEAFF. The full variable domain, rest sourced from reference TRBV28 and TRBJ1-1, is DVKVTQSSRYLVKRTGEKVFLECVQDMDHENMFWYRQDPGLGLRLIYFSYDVKMKEKGDIPEGYSVSREKKERFSLILESASTNQTSMYLCASSLRTGAPNTEAFFGQGTRLTVV.